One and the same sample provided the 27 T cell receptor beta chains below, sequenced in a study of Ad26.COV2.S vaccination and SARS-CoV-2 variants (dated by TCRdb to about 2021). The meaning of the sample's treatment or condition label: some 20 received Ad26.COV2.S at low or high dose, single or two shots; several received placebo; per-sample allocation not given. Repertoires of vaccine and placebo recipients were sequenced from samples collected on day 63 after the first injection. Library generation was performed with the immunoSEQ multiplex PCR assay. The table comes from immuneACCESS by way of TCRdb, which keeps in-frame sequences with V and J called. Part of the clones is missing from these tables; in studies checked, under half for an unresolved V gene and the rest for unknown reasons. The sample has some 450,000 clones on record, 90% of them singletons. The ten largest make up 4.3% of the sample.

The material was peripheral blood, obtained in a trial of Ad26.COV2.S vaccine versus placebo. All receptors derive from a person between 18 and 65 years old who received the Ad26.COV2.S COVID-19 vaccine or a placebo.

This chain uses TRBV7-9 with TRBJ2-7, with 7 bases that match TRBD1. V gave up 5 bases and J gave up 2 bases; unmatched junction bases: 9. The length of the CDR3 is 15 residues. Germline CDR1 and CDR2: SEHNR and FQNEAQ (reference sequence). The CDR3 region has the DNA TGTGCCAGCAGCCCACAGGGGACAGTCCCCTACGAGCAGTACTTC. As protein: CASSPQGTVPYEQYF.

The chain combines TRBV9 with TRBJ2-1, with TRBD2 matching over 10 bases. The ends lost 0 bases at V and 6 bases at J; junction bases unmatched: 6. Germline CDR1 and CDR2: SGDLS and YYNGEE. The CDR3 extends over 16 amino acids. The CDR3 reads CASSVDGSGRANEQFF. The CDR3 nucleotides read TGTGCCAGCAGCGTAGATGGCAGCGGGAGGGCCAATGAGCAGTTCTTC.

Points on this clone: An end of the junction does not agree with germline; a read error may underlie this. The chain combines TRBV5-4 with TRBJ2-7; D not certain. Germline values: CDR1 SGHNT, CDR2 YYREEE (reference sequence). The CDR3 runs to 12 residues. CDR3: CASSLDTYELYF. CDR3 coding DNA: TGTGCCAGCAGCTTGGACACTTACGAGCTGTACTTC.

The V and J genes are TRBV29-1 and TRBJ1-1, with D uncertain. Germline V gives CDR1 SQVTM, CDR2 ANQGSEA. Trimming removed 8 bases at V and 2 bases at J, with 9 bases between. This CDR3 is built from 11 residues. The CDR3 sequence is CSFLLNTEAFF. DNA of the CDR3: TGCAGCTTCCTACTTAACACTGAAGCTTTCTTT.

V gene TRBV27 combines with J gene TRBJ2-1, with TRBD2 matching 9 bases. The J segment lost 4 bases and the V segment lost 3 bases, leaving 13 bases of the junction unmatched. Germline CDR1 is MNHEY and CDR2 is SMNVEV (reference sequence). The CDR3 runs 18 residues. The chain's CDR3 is CASSFLSSGANIYNEQFF. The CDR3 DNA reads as TGTGCCAGCAGTTTTCTTTCTAGCGGGGCAAATATATACAATGAGCAGTTCTTC.

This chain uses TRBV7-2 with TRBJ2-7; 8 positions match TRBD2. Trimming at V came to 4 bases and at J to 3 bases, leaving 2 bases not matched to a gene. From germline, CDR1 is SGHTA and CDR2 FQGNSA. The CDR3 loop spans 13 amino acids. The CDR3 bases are TGTGCCAGCAGCTGGGGACTAGACTACGAGCAGTACTTC. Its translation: CASSWGLDYEQYF.

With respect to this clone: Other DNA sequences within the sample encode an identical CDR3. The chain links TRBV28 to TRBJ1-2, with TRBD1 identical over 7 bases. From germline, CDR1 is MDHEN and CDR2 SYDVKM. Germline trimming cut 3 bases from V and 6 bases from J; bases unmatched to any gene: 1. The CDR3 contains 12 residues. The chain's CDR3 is CASSFRGNGYTF. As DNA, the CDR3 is TGTGCCAGCAGTTTCAGGGGGAATGGCTACACCTTC.

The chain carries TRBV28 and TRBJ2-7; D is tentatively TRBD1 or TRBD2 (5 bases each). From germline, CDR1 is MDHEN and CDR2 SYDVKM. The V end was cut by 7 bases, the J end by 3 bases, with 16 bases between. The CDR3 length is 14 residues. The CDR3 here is CASMPSGRDYEQYF. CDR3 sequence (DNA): TGTGCCAGCATGCCCTCGGGACGGGACTACGAGCAGTACTTC.

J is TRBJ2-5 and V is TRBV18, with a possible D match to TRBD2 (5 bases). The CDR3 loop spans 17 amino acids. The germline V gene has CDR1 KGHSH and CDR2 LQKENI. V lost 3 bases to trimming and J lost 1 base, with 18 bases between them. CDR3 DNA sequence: TGTGCCAGCTCACCCTCGCTTTTTTTGGGAGCCCAAGAGACCCAGTACTTC. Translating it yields CASSPSLFLGAQETQYF.

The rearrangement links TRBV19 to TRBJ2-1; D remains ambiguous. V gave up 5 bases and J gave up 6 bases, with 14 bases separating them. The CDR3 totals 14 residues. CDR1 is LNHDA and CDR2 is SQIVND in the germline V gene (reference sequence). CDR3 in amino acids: CASSLRSNRNEQFF. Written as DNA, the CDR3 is TGTGCCAGTAGTCTCCGTTCGAATCGCAATGAGCAGTTCTTC.

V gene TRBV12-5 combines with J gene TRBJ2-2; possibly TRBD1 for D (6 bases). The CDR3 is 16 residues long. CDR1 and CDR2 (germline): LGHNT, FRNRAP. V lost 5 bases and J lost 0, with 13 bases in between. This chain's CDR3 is CASGITGHPNTGELFF. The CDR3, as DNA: TGTGCTAGTGGTATCACGGGACACCCGAACACCGGGGAGCTGTTTTTT.

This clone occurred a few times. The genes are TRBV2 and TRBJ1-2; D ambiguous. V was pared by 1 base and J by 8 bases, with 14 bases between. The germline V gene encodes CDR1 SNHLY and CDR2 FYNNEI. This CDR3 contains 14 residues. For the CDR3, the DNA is TGTGCCAGCAGTGAAGTCGTAGGCCCGGTGGGCTACACCTTC. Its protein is CASSEVVGPVGYTF.

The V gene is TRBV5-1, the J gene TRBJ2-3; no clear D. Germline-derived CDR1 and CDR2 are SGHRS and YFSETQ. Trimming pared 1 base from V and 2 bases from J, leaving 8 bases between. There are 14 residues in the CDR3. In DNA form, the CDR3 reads TGCGCCAGCAGCTTGAGTGGCTACACAGATACGCAGTATTTT. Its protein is CASSLSGYTDTQYF. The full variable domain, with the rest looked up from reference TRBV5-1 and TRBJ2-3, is KAGVTQTPRYLIKTRGQQVTLSCSPISGHRSVSWYQQTPGQGLQFLFEYFSETQRNKGNFPGRFSGRQFSNSRSEMNVSTLELGDSALYLCASSLSGYTDTQYFGPGTRLTVL.

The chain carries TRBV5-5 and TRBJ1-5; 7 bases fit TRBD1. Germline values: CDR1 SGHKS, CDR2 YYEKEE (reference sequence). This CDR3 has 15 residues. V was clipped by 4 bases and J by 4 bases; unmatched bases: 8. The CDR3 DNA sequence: TGTGCCAGCAGCCTCCTGGACAGGTTGAATCAGCCCCAGCATTTT. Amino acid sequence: CASSLLDRLNQPQHF.

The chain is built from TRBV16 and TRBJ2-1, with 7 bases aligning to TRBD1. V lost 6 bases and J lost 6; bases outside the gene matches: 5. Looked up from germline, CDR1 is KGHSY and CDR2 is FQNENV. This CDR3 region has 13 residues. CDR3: CASRLTGANEQFF. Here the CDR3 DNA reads TGTGCCAGCAGACTTACAGGGGCCAATGAGCAGTTCTTC.

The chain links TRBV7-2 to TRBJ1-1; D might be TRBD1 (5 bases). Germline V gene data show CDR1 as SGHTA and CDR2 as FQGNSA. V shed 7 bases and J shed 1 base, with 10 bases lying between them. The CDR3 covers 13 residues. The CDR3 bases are TGTGCCAGCACCTTCCAGGGGAACACTGAAGCTTTCTTT. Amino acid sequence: CASTFQGNTEAFF.

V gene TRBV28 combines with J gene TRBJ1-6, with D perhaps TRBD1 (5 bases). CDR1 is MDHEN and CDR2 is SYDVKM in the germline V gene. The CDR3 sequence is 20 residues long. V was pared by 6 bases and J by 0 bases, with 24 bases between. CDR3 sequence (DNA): TGTGCCAGCAGCTCGACGGGCGGGACGGTAAAGAGCTCCTATAATTCACCCCTCCACTTT. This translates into CASSSTGGTVKSSYNSPLHF.

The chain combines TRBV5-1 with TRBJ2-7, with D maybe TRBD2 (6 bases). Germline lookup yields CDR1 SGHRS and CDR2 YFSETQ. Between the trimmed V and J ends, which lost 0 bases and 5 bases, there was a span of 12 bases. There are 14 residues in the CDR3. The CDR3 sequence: CASSLAGGRDEQYF. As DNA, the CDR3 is TGCGCCAGCAGCTTGGCCGGGGGACGGGACGAGCAGTACTTC.

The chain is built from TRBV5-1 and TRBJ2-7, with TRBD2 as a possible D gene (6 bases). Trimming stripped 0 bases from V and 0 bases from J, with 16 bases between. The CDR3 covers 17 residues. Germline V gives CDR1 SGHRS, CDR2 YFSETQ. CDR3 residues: CASSLGVGAGSSYEQYF. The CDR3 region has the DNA TGCGCCAGCAGCTTGGGGGTCGGGGCGGGAAGCTCCTACGAGCAGTACTTC. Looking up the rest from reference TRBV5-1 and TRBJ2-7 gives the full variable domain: KAGVTQTPRYLIKTRGQQVTLSCSPISGHRSVSWYQQTPGQGLQFLFEYFSETQRNKGNFPGRFSGRQFSNSRSEMNVSTLELGDSALYLCASSLGVGAGSSYEQYFGPGTRLTVT.

The CDR3 region is CASSGDINEQYF. The CDR3 DNA follows: TGCGCCAGCAGCGGGGACATCAACGAGCAGTACTTC. The J gene is TRBJ2-7, the V gene TRBV5-1; TRBD1 is a possible D gene (6 bases). The V gene's germline CDR1 is SGHRS and CDR2 YFSETQ. CDR3 length equals 12 residues. Trimming left V 4 bases short and J 5 bases short, with 10 bases between.

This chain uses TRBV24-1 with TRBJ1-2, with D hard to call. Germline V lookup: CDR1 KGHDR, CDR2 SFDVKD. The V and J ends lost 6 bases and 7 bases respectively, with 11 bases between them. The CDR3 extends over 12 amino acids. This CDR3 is CATSFSVGGYTF. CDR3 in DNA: TGTGCCACCAGTTTCTCGGTGGGTGGCTACACCTTC.

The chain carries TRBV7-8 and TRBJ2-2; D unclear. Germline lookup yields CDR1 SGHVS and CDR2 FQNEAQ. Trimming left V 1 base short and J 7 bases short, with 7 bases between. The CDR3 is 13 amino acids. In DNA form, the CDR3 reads TGTGCCAGCAGCTTAGGGCGGAACGGGGAGCTGTTTTTT. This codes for CASSLGRNGELFF.

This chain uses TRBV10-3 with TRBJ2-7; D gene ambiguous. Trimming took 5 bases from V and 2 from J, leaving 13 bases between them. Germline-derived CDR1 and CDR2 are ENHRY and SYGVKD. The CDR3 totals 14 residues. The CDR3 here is CAISSAGRTYEQYF. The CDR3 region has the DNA TGTGCCATCAGTTCCGCCGGAAGGACCTACGAGCAGTACTTC.

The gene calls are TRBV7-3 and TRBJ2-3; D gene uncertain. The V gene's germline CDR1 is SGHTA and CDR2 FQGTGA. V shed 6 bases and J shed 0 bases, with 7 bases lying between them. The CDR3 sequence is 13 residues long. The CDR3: CASSSQSTDTQYF. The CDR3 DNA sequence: TGTGCCAGCAGTTCGCAGAGCACAGATACGCAGTATTTT.

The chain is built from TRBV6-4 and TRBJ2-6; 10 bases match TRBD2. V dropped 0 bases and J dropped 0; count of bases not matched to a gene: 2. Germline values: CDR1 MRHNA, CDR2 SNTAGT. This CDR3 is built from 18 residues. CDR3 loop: CASSDSAGGPSGANVLTF. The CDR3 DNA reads TGTGCCAGCAGTGACTCAGCGGGAGGGCCCTCTGGGGCCAACGTCCTGACTTTC.

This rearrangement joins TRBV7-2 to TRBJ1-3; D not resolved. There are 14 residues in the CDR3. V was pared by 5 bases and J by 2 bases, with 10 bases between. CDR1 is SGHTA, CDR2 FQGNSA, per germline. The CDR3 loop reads CASSPMAAGNTIYF. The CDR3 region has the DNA TGTGCCAGCAGCCCGATGGCGGCTGGAAACACCATATATTTT.

CDR3 region: CASSLSRGTATNEKLFF. CDR3 nucleotide sequence: TGTGCCAGCAGCTTATCCAGGGGAACCGCAACTAATGAAAAACTGTTTTTT. The chain carries TRBV5-6 and TRBJ1-4, with a tentative D call TRBD1 (6 bases). With 2 bases removed from V and 0 bases from J, the gap between germline ends came to 14 bases. Germline-derived CDR1 and CDR2 are SGHDT and YYEEEE. This CDR3 region has 17 residues.